One and the same sample provided the 23 T cell receptor beta chains below, sequenced in a study of human T cells and chemical hapten exposure. MiXCR was run by TCRdb on the RACE reads, yielding one entry per CDR3 protein. The sample holds roughly 120,000 distinct CDR3 sequences, around 15% seen once. Time point reported: patch test 1, 2 weeks after DPC sensitization. Stated treatment: therapeutic diphenylcyclopropenone sensitization with weekly scalp DPC. Sequences were derived from whole blood, sampled in connection with sensitization to the hapten diphenylcyclopropenone (DPC). All receptors come from a man between 18 and 35 years old with alopecia areata. Some clones in this sample may be carry-over from other donors' samples.

The chain recombines TRBV12-3 or TRBV12-4 with TRBJ1-6; maybe TRBD1 (5 bases). The CDR3 is 16 residues long. The V end was cut by 4 bases, the J end by 4 bases, with 14 bases between. CDR3 in amino acids: CASSSDRIFYNSPLHF. The CDR3 DNA sequence: TGTGCCAGCAGTTCCGACAGAATATTTTATAATTCACCCCTCCACTTT.

The chain is built from TRBV5-1 and TRBJ1-2; D perhaps matches TRBD1 (5 bases). CDR1 and CDR2 from the germline V gene are SGHRS and YFSETQ. V was pared by 0 bases and J by 0 bases, with 12 bases between. The CDR3 is 16 amino acids. CDR3 nucleotides: TGCGCCAGCAGCTTGGCATTTCGGACAACTAACTATGGCTACACCTTC. This gives the protein CASSLAFRTTNYGYTF.

This chain links TRBV6-5 with TRBJ2-7; the D gene is possibly TRBD1 (5 bases). The CDR3 length is 15 residues. V shed 2 bases and J shed 4 bases, with 15 bases lying between them. Germline-derived CDR1 and CDR2 are MNHEY and SVGAGI. The CDR3 loop reads CASSYPLGARYEQYV. Here the CDR3 DNA reads TGTGCCAGCAGTTACCCCTTAGGGGCGCGGTACGAGCAGTACGTC.

The V and J genes are TRBV11-2 and TRBJ2-7, with 10 bases matching TRBD1. V dropped 1 base and J dropped 6; count of bases not matched to a gene: 6. The CDR3 has 15 residues. Germline CDR1 and CDR2: SGHAT and FQNNGV. The DNA of the CDR3 is TGTGCCAGCAGCTTAGCGGGACAGGGGTTAACCGAGCAGTACTTC. Translation gives CASSLAGQGLTEQYF.

The chain couples TRBV7-3 to TRBJ2-3, with a possible D match to TRBD2 (5 bases). V was cut by 0 bases and J by 4 bases, with 11 bases left in between. Germline values: CDR1 SGHTA, CDR2 FQGTGA. This CDR3 spans 15 amino acids. The CDR3 reads CASSLTTSSADTQYF. The CDR3, as DNA: TGTGCCAGCAGCTTAACGACGAGTAGCGCAGATACGCAGTATTTT.

The CDR3 loop is CASSPRLAGGTSTDTQYF. The CDR3 DNA follows: TGTGCCAGCAGCCCTCGACTAGCGGGGGGGACTAGCACAGATACGCAGTATTTT. This chain links TRBV7-2 with TRBJ2-3; TRBD2 matches at 14 bases. Unmatched junction bases numbered 7, after V lost 5 bases and J lost 0 bases. Germline V lookup: CDR1 SGHTA, CDR2 FQGNSA. The CDR3 is 18 amino acids.

This clonotype was counted many times. The chain combines TRBV25-1 with TRBJ2-7, with D possibly TRBD1 on 5 matching bases. V lost 1 base to trimming and J lost 4 bases, with 11 bases between them. The CDR3 contains 14 residues. CDR1 MGHDK and CDR2 SYGVNS come from the germline V gene. The CDR3 sequence: CASSESRQLYEQYV. CDR3 DNA: TGTGCCAGCAGTGAATCCAGACAGCTTTACGAGCAGTACGTC.

In its sample, this clonotype was seen a few times. V usage is TRBV6-2 or TRBV6-3 and J usage is TRBJ2-7; maybe TRBD1 (5 bases). There are 12 residues in the CDR3. V was clipped by 6 bases and J by 2 bases, with 8 bases between them. Germline CDR1 reads MNHEY; CDR2 reads SVGEGT. As DNA, the CDR3 is TGTGCCAGCAGAGGACAACCCTACGAGCAGTACGTC. It specifies CASRGQPYEQYV.

V and J are TRBV12-3 or TRBV12-4 and TRBJ1-5; no reliable D call. The CDR3 totals 12 residues. V was trimmed by 6 bases and J by 3 bases, leaving 6 bases between them. CDR3 nucleotides: TGTGCCAGCAGACTAAACAATCAGCCCCAGCATTTT. It specifies CASRLNNQPQHF.

The chain is built from TRBV5-4 and TRBJ2-7; TRBD1 might be the D (5 bases). V lost 6 bases, J lost 0 bases, and 10 bases lay in between. CDR1 SGHNT and CDR2 YYREEE come from the germline V gene (reference sequence). The CDR3 sequence is 13 residues long. The CDR3 region is CASMTESSYEQYV. DNA of the CDR3: TGTGCCAGCATGACAGAGAGCTCCTACGAGCAGTACGTC.

This clonotype was observed a few times. This chain links TRBV11-2 with TRBJ2-2, with 9 bases that match TRBD1. The germline CDR1 and CDR2 sequences are SGHAT and FQNNGV. After removal of 2 bases from V and 1 base from J, the junction contained 5 bases not matched to a gene. The CDR3 consists of 17 residues. DNA for the CDR3: TGTGCCAGCAGCTTAATCCGGGACAGGGAGAACACCGGGGAGCTGTTTTTT. It encodes CASSLIRDRENTGELFF.

V is TRBV7-2 and J is TRBJ1-1; the D is unclear. Germline CDR1 SGHTA, CDR2 FQGNSA. The CDR3 has 13 residues. The V end lost 1 base, the J end lost 8 bases, and 11 bases lay between the germline ends. The CDR3 spells CASSLEWAVEAFF. Written as DNA, the CDR3 is TGTGCCAGCAGCTTAGAGTGGGCAGTAGAAGCTTTCTTT.

The V gene is TRBV7-9, the J gene TRBJ2-1; 7 bases align to TRBD1. V dropped 0 bases and J dropped 3; count of bases not matched to a gene: 5. Per the germline V gene, CDR1 is SEHNR and CDR2 is FQNEAQ (reference sequence). The CDR3 has 16 residues. In DNA, the CDR3 is TGTGCCAGCAGCTTAGCCGGGACAGACTACTACAATGAGCAGTTCTTC. Protein product: CASSLAGTDYYNEQFF.

The table lists this clonotype with many counts. As DNA, the CDR3 is TGCAGCGGGTCCGGGACCGTGAACACTGAAGCTTTCTTT. Its protein is CSGSGTVNTEAFF. The chain recombines TRBV29-1 with TRBJ1-1, with a possible D match to TRBD1 (5 bases). The V gene's germline CDR1 is SQVTM and CDR2 ANQGSEA. CDR3 size: 13 residues. Trimming removed 7 bases at V and 0 bases at J, with 12 bases between.

Many counts were recorded for this clonotype. The chain combines TRBV29-1 with TRBJ2-2; perhaps D is TRBD1 or TRBD2 (6 bases each). From germline, CDR1 is SQVTM and CDR2 ANQGSEA. This CDR3 spans 14 amino acids. V dropped 2 bases and J dropped 5 bases, with 12 bases sitting between them. Written as DNA, the CDR3 is TGCAGCGTTGAAACGGGGGCAAATACCGGGGAGCTGTTTTTT. Translation: CSVETGANTGELFF.

This clonotype appeared a few times. J is TRBJ2-3 and V is TRBV7-3; the D is unclear. The CDR3 contains 14 residues. CDR1 and CDR2 from the germline V gene are SGHTA and FQGTGA. Trimming removed 2 bases from V and 4 bases from J, with 10 bases in between. CDR3 DNA sequence: TGTGCCAGCAGCTTACAGAGCCCCCCAGATACGCAGTATTTT. Protein: CASSLQSPPDTQYF.

The chain links TRBV7-3 to TRBJ1-2; D may be TRBD1 (6 bases). The ends were cut back, 2 bases at V and 5 bases at J, with 9 bases in the middle. CDR1 is SGHTA and CDR2 is FQGTGA in the germline V gene. CDR3 length: 13 residues. The CDR3 DNA is TGTGCCAGCAGCTTAGGGGGCAGTTATGGCTACACCTTC. It translates to CASSLGGSYGYTF.

This clonotype occurred many times. This chain uses TRBV5-6 with TRBJ1-6; D is undetermined. This CDR3 is 14 amino acids long. The germline V and J ends were trimmed by 5 bases and 7 bases, with 13 bases remaining between them. CDR1 and CDR2 from the germline V gene are SGHDT and YYEEEE. CDR3 sequence (DNA): TGTGCCAGCAGTGACGACATGGGGAATTCACCCCTCCACTTT. Translated, it gives CASSDDMGNSPLHF. The full variable domain, rest sourced from reference TRBV5-6 and TRBJ1-6, is DAGVTQSPTHLIKTRGQQVTLRCSPKSGHDTVSWYQQALGQGPQFIFQYYEEEERQRGNFPDRFSGHQFPNYSSELNVNALLLGDSALYLCASSDDMGNSPLHFGNGTRLTVT.

This clonotype appeared many times. This chain uses TRBV20-1 with TRBJ1-2, with no clear D. Germline V gene sequence: CDR1 DFQATT, CDR2 SNEGSKA (reference sequence). This CDR3 has 14 residues. Trimming took 4 bases from V and 6 from J, leaving 18 bases between them. CDR3 sequence (DNA): TGCAGTGCTAAACCCGACACGGTTGCCCATGGCTACACCTTC. This codes for CSAKPDTVAHGYTF.

The chain joins TRBV6-9 to TRBJ2-7, with D possibly being TRBD2 (6 bases). The germline V gene has CDR1 MNHGY and CDR2 SVAAGI. This CDR3 contains 15 residues. The ends were cut back, 6 bases at V and 1 base at J, with 16 bases in the middle. This chain's CDR3 is CASSSSGPGSYEQYV. The CDR3 nucleotides are TGTGCCAGCAGCTCAAGCGGGCCAGGGTCCTACGAGCAGTACGTC.

The chain recombines TRBV6-2 or TRBV6-3 with TRBJ2-3; D call uncertain. Trimming took off 5 bases at V and 3 bases at J, with 3 bases between the two ends. The CDR3 sequence is 11 residues long. CDR1 and CDR2 (germline): MNHEY, SVGEGT. This CDR3 reads CASSTTDTQYF. The CDR3, as DNA: TGTGCCAGCAGTACGACAGATACGCAGTATTTT.

The V gene is TRBV6-5, the J gene TRBJ1-5; no clear D gene. The V gene lost 6 bases and the J gene lost 2 bases, with 8 bases spanning the gap. Germline loops: CDR1 MNHEY, CDR2 SVGAGI. The CDR3 length is 13 residues. The CDR3, as DNA: TGTGCCAGCAGCTCTATGGGCAATCAGCCCCAGCATTTT. Translation gives CASSSMGNQPQHF.

This chain joins TRBV6-2 or TRBV6-3 and TRBJ1-5; 7 bases map to TRBD1. The V and J ends lost 6 bases and 7 bases, in that order; junction bases with no gene match: 9. This CDR3 comprises 14 residues. Per the germline V gene, CDR1 is MNHEY and CDR2 is SVGEGT. DNA for the CDR3: TGTGCCAGCAGGTCACAGGGGTCGCGGCAGCCCCAGCATTTT. This gives the protein CASRSQGSRQPQHF.